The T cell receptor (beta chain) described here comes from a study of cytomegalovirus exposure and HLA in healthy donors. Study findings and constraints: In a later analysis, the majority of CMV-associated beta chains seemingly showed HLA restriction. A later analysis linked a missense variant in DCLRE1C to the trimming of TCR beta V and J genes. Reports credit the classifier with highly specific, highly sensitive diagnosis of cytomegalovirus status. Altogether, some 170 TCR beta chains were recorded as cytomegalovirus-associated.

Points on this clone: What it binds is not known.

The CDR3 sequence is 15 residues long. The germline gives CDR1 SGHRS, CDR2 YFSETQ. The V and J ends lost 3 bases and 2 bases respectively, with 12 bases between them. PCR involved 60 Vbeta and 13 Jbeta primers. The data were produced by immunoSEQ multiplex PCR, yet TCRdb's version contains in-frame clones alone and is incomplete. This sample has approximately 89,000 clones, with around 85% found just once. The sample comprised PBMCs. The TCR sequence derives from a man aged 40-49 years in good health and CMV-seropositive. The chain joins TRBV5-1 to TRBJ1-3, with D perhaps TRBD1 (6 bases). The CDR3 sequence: CASSSGAGAGNTIYF. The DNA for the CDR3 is TGCGCCAGCAGCTCTGGAGCAGGGGCTGGAAACACCATATATTTT.